A single sample is the source of the 20 T cell receptor beta chains below, sequenced in a study of cytomegalovirus exposure and HLA in healthy donors. Both 60 Vbeta primers and 13 Jbeta primers went into the PCR. Only in-frame clones appear in the TCRdb table, and some are missing; sequencing was by immunoSEQ multiplex PCR. Of over 120,000 clones listed, approximately 79% are singletons. The specimen was PBMCs. These receptors came from a young man in good health and CMV-seropositive.

V usage is TRBV5-5 and J usage is TRBJ2-7, with 8 positions matching TRBD2. Per germline, CDR1 SGHKS and CDR2 YYEKEE (reference sequence). After removal of 6 bases from V and 1 base from J, the junction contained 15 bases not matched to a gene. The CDR3 runs 17 residues. This CDR3 is CASIKALDGRASYEQYF. The CDR3 bases are TGTGCCAGCATCAAGGCCCTGGACGGGAGGGCATCCTACGAGCAGTACTTC.

A few counts support this clone. The rearrangement links TRBV5-5 to TRBJ1-1, with unresolved D. The CDR3 has 11 amino acids. V shed 4 bases and J shed 3 bases, with 4 bases lying between them. Germline values: CDR1 SGHKS, CDR2 YYEKEE (reference sequence). The chain's CDR3 is CASSLYTEAFF. The CDR3, as DNA: TGTGCCAGCAGCCTTTACACTGAAGCTTTCTTT.

This clone was found a few times. J is TRBJ2-7 and V is TRBV28; 10 nucleotides align to TRBD1. Germline CDR1 is MDHEN and CDR2 is SYDVKM. The CDR3 contains 16 residues. Trimming took 5 bases from V and 1 from J; bases not matched to a gene: 8. The CDR3 is CASSPTDRGLSYEQYF. The CDR3 nucleotides read TGTGCCAGCAGTCCTACTGACAGGGGGCTGTCCTACGAGCAGTACTTC.

This clone was seen a few times. CDR3 region: CASGSVPTGELFF. CDR3 coding DNA: TGTGCCAGCGGATCTGTCCCGACAGGGGAGCTGTTTTTT. The V gene is TRBV27, the J gene TRBJ2-2; D gene uncertain. Germline CDR1 MNHEY, CDR2 SMNVEV (reference sequence). CDR3 length: 13 amino acids. V gave up 8 bases and J gave up 8 bases, with 15 bases separating them.

The J gene is TRBJ1-1, the V gene TRBV6-5, with TRBD1 matching over 7 bases. Germline CDR1 MNHEY, CDR2 SVGAGI. The junction had 5 bases not matched to a gene; V was cut back by 4 bases and J by 6 bases. The CDR3 sequence is 13 residues long. CDR3 sequence: CASSSTGIAEAFF. CDR3 bases: TGTGCCAGCAGTTCGACAGGGATCGCTGAAGCTTTCTTT.

This clone came up a few times. The chain joins TRBV18 to TRBJ2-7, with unresolved D. Germline CDR1 reads KGHSH; CDR2 reads LQKENI. This CDR3 has 13 amino acids. Between the trimmed V and J ends, which lost 2 bases and 7 bases, there was a span of 12 bases. CDR3 loop: CASSPMAFGEQYF. The DNA of the CDR3 is TGTGCCAGCTCACCAATGGCTTTCGGGGAGCAGTACTTC.

The genes are TRBV6-5 and TRBJ2-7, with D possibly being TRBD1 (6 bases). Germline CDR1 reads MNHEY; CDR2 reads SVGAGI. Trimming cost V 6 bases and J 3 bases, with 15 bases left between them. The CDR3 has 14 residues. CDR3 DNA: TGTGCCAGCAGCTCGGACAGAATTAACTACGAGCAGTACTTC. Its protein is CASSSDRINYEQYF.

The CDR3 DNA reads as TGTGCCAGCAGCGTAGTGGGGGCTGAGACCCAGTACTTC. Protein: CASSVVGAETQYF. V usage is TRBV9 and J usage is TRBJ2-5, with D perhaps matching TRBD1 (6 bases). Germline V gene lookup returns CDR1 SGDLS and CDR2 YYNGEE. The V and J ends lost 0 bases and 5 bases respectively, with 8 bases between them. The CDR3 loop spans 13 amino acids.

The gene calls are TRBV28 and TRBJ1-2, with 7 bases fitting TRBD1. The CDR3 is made up of 15 amino acids. V lost 6 bases to trimming and J lost 3 bases; unmatched junction nucleotides: 10. CDR1 and CDR2 from the germline V gene are MDHEN and SYDVKM. DNA of the CDR3: TGTGCCAGCAGAGATCTTCGGACAGGTGACTATGGCTACACCTTC. Its protein is CASRDLRTGDYGYTF.

The chain links TRBV4-3 to TRBJ2-2; TRBD2 might be the D (6 bases). CDR1 and CDR2 (germline): LGHNA, YSLEER. Trimming took off 5 bases at V and 4 bases at J, with 14 bases between the two ends. CDR3 size: 15 residues. In nucleotides, the CDR3 is TGCGCCAGCAGCAGCCGGACTACCGGCACCGGGGAGCTGTTTTTT. This translates into CASSSRTTGTGELFF.

This clone was seen only a few times. The V call is TRBV5-4, the J call TRBJ1-1; D is perhaps TRBD1 (6 bases). The germline CDR1 and CDR2 sequences are SGHNT and YYREEE (reference sequence). Trimming cost V 1 base and J 3 bases, with 10 bases left between them. The CDR3 spans 14 residues. The CDR3 nucleotides read TGTGCCAGCAGCTTGTGGCAGGGGCACACTGAAGCTTTCTTT. This gives the protein CASSLWQGHTEAFF.

This clone was seen a handful of times. V and J are TRBV7-9 and TRBJ1-5; no reliable D call. Per the germline V gene, CDR1 is SEHNR and CDR2 is FQNEAQ (reference sequence). The V end lost 5 bases, the J end lost 2 bases, and 10 bases lay between the germline ends. The CDR3 is 14 residues long. The CDR3 region is CASSALAGNQPQHF. The CDR3 DNA follows: TGTGCCAGCAGCGCGCTAGCGGGCAATCAGCCCCAGCATTTT.

This clone has just a few counts. The chain carries TRBV4-2 and TRBJ1-2; 7 nucleotides agree with TRBD1. CDR1 is LGHNA and CDR2 is YNFKEQ in the germline V gene. The CDR3 extends over 16 amino acids. Trimming removed 5 bases from V and 2 bases from J; junction bases left unmatched: 11. CDR3 sequence (DNA): TGTGCCAGCAGCTACACCGGGACAGCCGTAAACTATGGCTACACCTTC. This gives the protein CASSYTGTAVNYGYTF.

The chain combines TRBV7-6 with TRBJ2-1; 7 nucleotides match TRBD1. This CDR3 spans 15 amino acids. The germline V gene has CDR1 SGHVS and CDR2 FNYEAQ. The V and J ends lost 5 bases and 8 bases, in that order; junction bases with no gene match: 12. Here the CDR3 DNA reads TGTGCCAGCAGCCCACCGGGACAGTACACAGATGAGCAGTTCTTC. Protein sequence: CASSPPGQYTDEQFF.

V and J are TRBV7-9 and TRBJ2-3, with a possible D match to TRBD1 (6 bases). Germline-derived CDR1 and CDR2 are SEHNR and FQNEAQ (reference sequence). V was trimmed by 8 bases and J by 3 bases, leaving 9 bases between them. The CDR3 consists of 12 residues. CDR3 nucleotides: TGTGCCAGCGAGCAGGGGACAGATACGCAGTATTTT. This gives the protein CASEQGTDTQYF.

The rearrangement joins TRBV25-1 to TRBJ1-4, with D hard to call. CDR3 length: 16 residues. Germline CDR1 and CDR2: MGHDK and SYGVNS. V lost 8 bases, J lost 4 bases, and 20 bases lay in between. CDR3 sequence (DNA): TGTGCCAGCCAAATACTCCCCGGAGCGCTTAATGAAAAACTGTTTTTT. Translated: CASQILPGALNEKLFF.

V gene TRBV6-6 combines with J gene TRBJ2-1; D gene uncertain. The CDR3 has 13 residues. V was pared by 0 bases and J by 6 bases, with 6 bases between. CDR1 MNHNY and CDR2 SVGAGI come from the germline V gene (reference sequence). CDR3 coding DNA: TGTGCCAGCAGTTACTCGTCCGGCAATGAGCAGTTCTTC. It codes for CASSYSSGNEQFF.

This clone was detected only once. This CDR3 is CASSPTLSSGNTIYF. CDR3 DNA sequence: TGTGCCAGCAGTCCAACGTTGAGCTCTGGAAACACCATATATTTT. V is TRBV28 and J is TRBJ1-3; D uncertain. This CDR3 has 15 residues. V was cut by 5 bases and J by 0 bases, with 11 bases left in between. Germline loops: CDR1 MDHEN, CDR2 SYDVKM.

The V call is TRBV5-6, the J call TRBJ1-6, with D maybe TRBD1 (5 bases). Between the trimmed V and J ends, which lost 4 bases and 3 bases, there was a span of 11 bases. CDR3 length: 15 residues. Germline V gene data show CDR1 as SGHDT and CDR2 as YYEEEE. The CDR3 DNA is TGTGCCAGCAGCGTCGGACAAAGCTATAATTCACCCCTCCACTTT. Protein product: CASSVGQSYNSPLHF.

The rearrangement links TRBV6-1 to TRBJ1-5, with D unresolved. Looked up from germline, CDR1 is MNHNS and CDR2 is SASEGT. Trimming left V 1 base short and J 3 bases short, with 10 bases between. The CDR3 loop spans 15 amino acids. In DNA form, the CDR3 reads TGTGCCAGCAGTGAAGGGGCAGCTTCCAATCAGCCCCAGCATTTT. This encodes CASSEGAASNQPQHF.